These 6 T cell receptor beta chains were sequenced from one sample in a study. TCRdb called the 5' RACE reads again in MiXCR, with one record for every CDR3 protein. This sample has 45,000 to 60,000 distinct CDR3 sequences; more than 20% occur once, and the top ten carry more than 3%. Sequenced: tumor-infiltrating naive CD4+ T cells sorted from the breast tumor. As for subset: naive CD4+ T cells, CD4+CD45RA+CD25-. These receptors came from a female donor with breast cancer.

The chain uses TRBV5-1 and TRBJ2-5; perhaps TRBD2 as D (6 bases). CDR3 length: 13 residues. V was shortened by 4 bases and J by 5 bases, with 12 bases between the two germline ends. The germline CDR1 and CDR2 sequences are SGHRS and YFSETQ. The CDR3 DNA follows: TGCGCCAGCAGCGGTGGAGGGCATGAGACCCAGTACTTC. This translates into CASSGGGHETQYF.

CDR3 sequence (DNA): TGTGCCAGCATCCCGGACAGGGCTAGCAATCAGCCCCAGCATTTT. This codes for CASIPDRASNQPQHF. The chain employs TRBV2 and TRBJ1-5; 8 nucleotides agree with TRBD1. This CDR3 contains 15 residues. CDR1 SNHLY and CDR2 FYNNEI come from the germline V gene. The V segment lost 7 bases and the J segment 0 bases; nucleotides outside the gene matches: 5.

The chain's CDR3 is CSARSDPAGDTQYF. CDR3 coding DNA: TGCAGTGCTAGATCGGACCCCGCCGGAGATACGCAGTATTTT. V usage is TRBV20-1 and J usage is TRBJ2-3, with no clear D. This CDR3 comprises 14 residues. Germline-derived CDR1 and CDR2 are DFQATT and SNEGSKA (reference sequence). Trimming left V 2 bases short and J 5 bases short, with 14 bases between.

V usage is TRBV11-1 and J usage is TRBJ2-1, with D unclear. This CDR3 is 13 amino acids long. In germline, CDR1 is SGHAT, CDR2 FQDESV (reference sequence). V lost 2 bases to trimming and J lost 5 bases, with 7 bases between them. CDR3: CASSLQENNEQFF. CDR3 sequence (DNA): TGTGCCAGCAGCTTACAGGAAAACAATGAGCAGTTCTTC.

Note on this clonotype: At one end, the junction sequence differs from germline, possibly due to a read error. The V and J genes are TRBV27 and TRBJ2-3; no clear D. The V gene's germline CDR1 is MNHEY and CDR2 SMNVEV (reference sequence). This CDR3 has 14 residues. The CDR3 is CASSLSSTPGTQNF. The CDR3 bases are TGTGCCAGCAGTTTATCAAGTACCCCCGGTACGCAGAATTTT.

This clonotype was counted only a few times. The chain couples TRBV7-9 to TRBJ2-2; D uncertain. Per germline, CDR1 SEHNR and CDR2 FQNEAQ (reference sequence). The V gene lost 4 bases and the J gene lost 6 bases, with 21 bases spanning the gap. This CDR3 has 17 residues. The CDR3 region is CASSSLLGPWSAGELFF. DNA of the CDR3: TGTGCCAGCAGCTCTCTTTTAGGGCCCTGGTCCGCCGGGGAGCTGTTTTTT.